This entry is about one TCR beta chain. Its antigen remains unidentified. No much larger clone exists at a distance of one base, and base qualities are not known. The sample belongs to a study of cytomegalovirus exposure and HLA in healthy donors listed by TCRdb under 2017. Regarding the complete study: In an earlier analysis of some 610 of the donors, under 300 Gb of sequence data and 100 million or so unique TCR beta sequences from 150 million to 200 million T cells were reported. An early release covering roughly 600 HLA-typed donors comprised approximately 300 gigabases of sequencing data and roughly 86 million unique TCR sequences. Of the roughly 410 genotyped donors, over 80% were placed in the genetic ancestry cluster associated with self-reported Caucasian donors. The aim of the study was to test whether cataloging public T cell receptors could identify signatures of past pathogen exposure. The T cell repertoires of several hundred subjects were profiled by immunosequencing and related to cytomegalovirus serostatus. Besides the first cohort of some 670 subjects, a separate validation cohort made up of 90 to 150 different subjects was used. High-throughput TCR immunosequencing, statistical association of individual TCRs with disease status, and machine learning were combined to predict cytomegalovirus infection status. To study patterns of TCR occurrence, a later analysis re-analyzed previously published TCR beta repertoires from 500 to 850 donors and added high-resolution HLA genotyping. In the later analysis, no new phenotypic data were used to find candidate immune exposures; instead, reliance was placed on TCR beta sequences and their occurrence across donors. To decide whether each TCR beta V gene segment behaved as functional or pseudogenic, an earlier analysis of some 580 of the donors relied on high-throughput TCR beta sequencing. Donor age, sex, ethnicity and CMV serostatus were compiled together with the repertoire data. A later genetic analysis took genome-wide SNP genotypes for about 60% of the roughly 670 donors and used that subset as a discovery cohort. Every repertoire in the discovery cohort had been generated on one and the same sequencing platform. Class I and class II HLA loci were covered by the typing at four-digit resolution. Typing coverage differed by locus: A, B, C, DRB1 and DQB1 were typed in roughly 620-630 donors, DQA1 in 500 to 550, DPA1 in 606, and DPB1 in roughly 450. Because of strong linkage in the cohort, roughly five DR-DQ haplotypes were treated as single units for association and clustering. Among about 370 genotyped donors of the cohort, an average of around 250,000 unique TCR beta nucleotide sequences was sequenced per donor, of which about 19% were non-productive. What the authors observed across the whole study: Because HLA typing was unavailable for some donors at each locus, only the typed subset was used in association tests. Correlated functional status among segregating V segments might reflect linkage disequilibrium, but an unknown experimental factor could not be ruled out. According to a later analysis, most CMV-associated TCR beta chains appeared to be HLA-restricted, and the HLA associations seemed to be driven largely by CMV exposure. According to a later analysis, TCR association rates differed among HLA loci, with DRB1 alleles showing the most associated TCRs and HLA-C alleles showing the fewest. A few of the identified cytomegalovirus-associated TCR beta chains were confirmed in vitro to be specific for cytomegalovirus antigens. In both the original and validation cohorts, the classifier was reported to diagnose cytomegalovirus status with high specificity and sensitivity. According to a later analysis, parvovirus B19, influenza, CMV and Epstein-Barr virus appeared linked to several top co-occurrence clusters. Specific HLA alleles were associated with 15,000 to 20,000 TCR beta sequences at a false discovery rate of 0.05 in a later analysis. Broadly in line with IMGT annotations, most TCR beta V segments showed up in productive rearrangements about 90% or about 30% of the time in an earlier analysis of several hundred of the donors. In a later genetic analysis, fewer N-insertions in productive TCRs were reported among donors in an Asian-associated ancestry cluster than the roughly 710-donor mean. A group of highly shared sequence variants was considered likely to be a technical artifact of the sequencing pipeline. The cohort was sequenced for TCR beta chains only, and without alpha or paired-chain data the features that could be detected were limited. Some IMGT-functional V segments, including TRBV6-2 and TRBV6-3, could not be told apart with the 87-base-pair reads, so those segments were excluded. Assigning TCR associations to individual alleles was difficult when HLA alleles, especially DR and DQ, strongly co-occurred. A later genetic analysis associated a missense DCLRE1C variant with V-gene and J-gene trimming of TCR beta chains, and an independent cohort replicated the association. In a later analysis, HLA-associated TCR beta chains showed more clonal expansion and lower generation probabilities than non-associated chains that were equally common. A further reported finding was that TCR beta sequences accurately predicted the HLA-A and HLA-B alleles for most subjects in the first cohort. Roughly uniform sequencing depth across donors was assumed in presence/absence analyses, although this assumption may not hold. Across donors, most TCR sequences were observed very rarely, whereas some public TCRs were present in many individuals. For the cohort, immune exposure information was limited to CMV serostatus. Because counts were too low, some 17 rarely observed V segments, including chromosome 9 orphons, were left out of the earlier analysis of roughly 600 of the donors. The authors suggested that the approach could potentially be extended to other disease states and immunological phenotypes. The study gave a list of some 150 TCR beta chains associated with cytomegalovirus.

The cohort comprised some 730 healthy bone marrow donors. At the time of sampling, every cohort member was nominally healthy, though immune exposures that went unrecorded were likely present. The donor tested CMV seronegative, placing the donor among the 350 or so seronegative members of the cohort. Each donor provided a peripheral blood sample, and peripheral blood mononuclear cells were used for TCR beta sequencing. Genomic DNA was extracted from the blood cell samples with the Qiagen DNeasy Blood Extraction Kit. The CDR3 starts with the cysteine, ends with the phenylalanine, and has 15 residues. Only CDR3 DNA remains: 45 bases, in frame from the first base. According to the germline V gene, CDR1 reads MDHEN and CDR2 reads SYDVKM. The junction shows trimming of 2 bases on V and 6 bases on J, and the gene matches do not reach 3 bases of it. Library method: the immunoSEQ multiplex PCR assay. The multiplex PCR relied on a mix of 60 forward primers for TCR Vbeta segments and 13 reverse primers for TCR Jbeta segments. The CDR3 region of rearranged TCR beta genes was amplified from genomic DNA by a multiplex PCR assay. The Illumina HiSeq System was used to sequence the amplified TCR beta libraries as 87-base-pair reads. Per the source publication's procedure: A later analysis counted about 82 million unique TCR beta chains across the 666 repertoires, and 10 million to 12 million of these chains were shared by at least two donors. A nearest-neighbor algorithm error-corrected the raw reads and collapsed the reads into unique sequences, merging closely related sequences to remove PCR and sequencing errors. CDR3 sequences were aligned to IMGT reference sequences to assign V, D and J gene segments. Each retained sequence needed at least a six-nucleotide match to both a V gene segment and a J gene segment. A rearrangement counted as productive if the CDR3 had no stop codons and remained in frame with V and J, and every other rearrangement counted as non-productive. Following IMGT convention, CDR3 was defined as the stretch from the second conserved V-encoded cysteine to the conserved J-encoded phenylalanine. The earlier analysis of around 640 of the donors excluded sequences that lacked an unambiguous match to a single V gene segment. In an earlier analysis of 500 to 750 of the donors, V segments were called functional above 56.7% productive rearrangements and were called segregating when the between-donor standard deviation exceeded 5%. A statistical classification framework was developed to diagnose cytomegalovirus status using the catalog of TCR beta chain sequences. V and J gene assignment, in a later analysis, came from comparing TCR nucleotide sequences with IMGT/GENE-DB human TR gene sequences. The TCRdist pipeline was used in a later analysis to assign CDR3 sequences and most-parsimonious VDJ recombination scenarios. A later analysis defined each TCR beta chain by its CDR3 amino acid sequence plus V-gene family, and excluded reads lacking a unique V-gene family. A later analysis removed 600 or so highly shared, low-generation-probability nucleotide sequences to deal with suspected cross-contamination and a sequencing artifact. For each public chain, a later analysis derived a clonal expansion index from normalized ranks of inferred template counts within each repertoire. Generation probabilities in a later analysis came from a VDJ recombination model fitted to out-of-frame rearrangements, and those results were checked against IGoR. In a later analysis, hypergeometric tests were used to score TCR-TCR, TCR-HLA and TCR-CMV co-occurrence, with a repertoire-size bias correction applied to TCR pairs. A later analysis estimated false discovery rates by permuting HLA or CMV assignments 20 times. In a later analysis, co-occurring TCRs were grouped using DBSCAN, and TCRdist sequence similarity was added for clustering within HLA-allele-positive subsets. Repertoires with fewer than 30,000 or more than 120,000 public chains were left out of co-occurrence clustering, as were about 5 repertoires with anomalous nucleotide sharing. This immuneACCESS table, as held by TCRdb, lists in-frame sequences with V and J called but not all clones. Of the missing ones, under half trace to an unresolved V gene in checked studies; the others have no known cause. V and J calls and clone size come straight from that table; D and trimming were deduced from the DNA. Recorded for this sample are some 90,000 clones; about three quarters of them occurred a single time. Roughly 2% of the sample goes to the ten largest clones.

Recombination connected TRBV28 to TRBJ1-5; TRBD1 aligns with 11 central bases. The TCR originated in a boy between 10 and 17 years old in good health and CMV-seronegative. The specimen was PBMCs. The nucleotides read TGTGCCAGCAGTTTAGGACAGGGGGCGCGTCAGCCCCAGCATTTT. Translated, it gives CASSLGQGARQPQHF.